The next 26 T cell receptor beta chains were all read from a single sample in a study of T cells in Graves' hyperthyroidism and ophthalmopathy. TCR beta CDR3 regions were amplified from RNA. HTBI primers drove first-round RT-PCR of the TCR CDR3. TCRdb fed the multiplex PCR reads into MiXCR, producing one record per CDR3 protein. Among 300,000 to 500,000 distinct CDR3 sequences listed, over 12% were seen once. The specimen sequenced was blood. These receptors all come from a man aged 50-59 years with Graves' ophthalmopathy.

This clonotype has only a few counts. A much more abundant neighbour one base away suggests this may be a read error. This chain connects TRBV5-1 to TRBJ2-7, with 8 bases aligning to TRBD1. Germline assignment: CDR1 SGHRS and CDR2 YFSETQ. The CDR3 extends over 17 amino acids. The CDR3 DNA follows: TGCGCCAGCAGCCCTGGACAGGGATCGAGGGGGACCTACGAGCTGTACTTC. The encoded protein is CASSPGQGSRGTYELYF. Filled out from reference TRBV5-1 and TRBJ2-7, the complete variable domain reads KAGVTQTPRYLIKTRGQQVTLSCSPISGHRSVSWYQQTPGQGLQFLFEYFSETQRNKGNFPGRFSGRQFSNSRSEMNVSTLELGDSALYLCASSPGQGSRGTYELYFGPGTRLTVT.

Regarding this clonotype: Germline and junction disagree at one end, which may indicate a read error. The V call is TRBV11-3, the J call TRBJ2-2; D call uncertain. Per germline, CDR1 SGHNT and CDR2 YENEEA. CDR3 length: 13 amino acids. The CDR3 DNA reads as TGTGCCGGCAGCCCCATGGGCCCCGGGGAGCTGTTTTTT. Translated: CAGSPMGPGELFF. Together with reference TRBV11-3 and TRBJ2-2, the CDR3 gives the full variable domain: EAGVVQSPRYKIIEKKQPVAFWCNPISGHNTLYWYLQNLGQGPELLIRYENEEAVDDSQLPKDRFSAERLKGVDSTLKIQPAELGDSAVYLCAGSPMGPGELFFGEGSRLTVL.

This clonotype came up many times. The gene calls are TRBV28 and TRBJ2-1; D ambiguous. Between the trimmed V and J ends, which lost 7 bases and 2 bases, there was a span of 15 bases. The CDR3 sequence is 15 residues long. In germline, CDR1 is MDHEN, CDR2 SYDVKM. The CDR3 sequence: CASTDRVEAYNEQFF. The CDR3 DNA reads as TGTGCCAGCACCGACCGCGTGGAAGCCTACAATGAGCAGTTCTTC.

This clonotype was seen at least ten times. The chain employs TRBV5-5 and TRBJ2-7, with a weak D call TRBD2 (6 bases). CDR1 SGHKS and CDR2 YYEKEE come from the germline V gene (reference sequence). The CDR3 consists of 13 residues. V dropped 5 bases and J dropped 0 bases, with 9 bases sitting between them. In nucleotides, the CDR3 is TGTGCCAGCAGGCGGGAAAACTCCTACGAGCAGTACTTC. It translates to CASRRENSYEQYF.

This clonotype showed up many times. The gene calls are TRBV30 and TRBJ2-7; a weak D match, TRBD1 (6 bases). The germline V gene has CDR1 GTSNPN and CDR2 SVGIG (reference sequence). CDR3 length: 13 residues. The V end was cut by 3 bases, the J end by 3 bases, with 12 bases between. CDR3 sequence (DNA): TGTGCCTGGAGATCAGGGGCAAGCTACGAGCAGTACTTC. Its translation: CAWRSGASYEQYF.

The J gene is TRBJ2-2, the V gene TRBV5-1; tentatively, D is TRBD2 (5 bases). Germline V gives CDR1 SGHRS, CDR2 YFSETQ. Trimming took 2 bases from V and 4 from J, leaving 12 bases between them. The CDR3 runs to 15 residues. CDR3 region: CASSFGPSSTGELFF. CDR3 bases: TGCGCCAGCAGCTTCGGTCCTAGCAGCACCGGGGAGCTGTTTTTT. Drawing the rest from reference TRBV5-1 and TRBJ2-2, the complete variable domain is KAGVTQTPRYLIKTRGQQVTLSCSPISGHRSVSWYQQTPGQGLQFLFEYFSETQRNKGNFPGRFSGRQFSNSRSEMNVSTLELGDSALYLCASSFGPSSTGELFFGEGSRLTVL.

There are a few counts of this clonotype. The chain has TRBV7-9 and TRBJ2-2, with D perhaps matching TRBD1 or TRBD2 (5 bases each). Trimming removed 5 bases from V and 6 bases from J, with 13 bases in between. The CDR3 covers 14 residues. Germline CDR1 SEHNR, CDR2 FQNEAQ (reference sequence). The DNA of the CDR3 is TGTGCCAGCAGCCGGGACGGACATCCCGGGGAGCTGTTTTTT. Its protein product is CASSRDGHPGELFF.

The chain links TRBV24-1 to TRBJ2-1, with unresolved D. Germline V CDR1 and CDR2: KGHDR, SFDVKD. Trimming removed 6 bases from V and 0 bases from J, with 14 bases in between. The CDR3 contains 16 residues. CDR3 sequence (DNA): TGTGCCACCAGTAACCCTGACACCAGCTCCTACAATGAGCAGTTCTTC. Amino acids: CATSNPDTSSYNEQFF.

This clonotype was counted many times. J is TRBJ2-1 and V is TRBV20-1, with 7 positions matching TRBD2. The CDR3 extends over 16 amino acids. The V gene's germline CDR1 is DFQATT and CDR2 SNEGSKA (reference sequence). V shed 3 bases, J shed 7 bases, and the junction held 15 bases outside the gene matches. The CDR3 sequence: CSARGLADLRRNEQFF. CDR3 coding DNA: TGCAGTGCTAGGGGTCTAGCGGACCTGAGGAGGAATGAGCAGTTCTTC.

There are many counts of this clonotype. V is TRBV20-1 and J is TRBJ1-1; D gene uncertain. V lost 6 bases, J lost 0 bases, and 8 bases lay in between. The CDR3 covers 12 residues. Germline CDR1 and CDR2: DFQATT and SNEGSKA (reference sequence). Here the CDR3 reads CSAPTMNTEAFF. CDR3 coding DNA: TGCAGTGCGCCCACCATGAACACTGAAGCTTTCTTT.

The chain recombines TRBV6-6 with TRBJ2-1; D ambiguous. In germline, CDR1 is MNHNY, CDR2 SVGAGI (reference sequence). The CDR3 contains 19 residues. V lost 1 base and J 4 bases, leaving 23 bases between the germline ends. CDR3 protein: CASSYLGPIRVSAYNEQFF. Written as DNA, the CDR3 is TGTGCCAGCAGTTACTTGGGCCCCATTAGGGTGTCGGCTTACAATGAGCAGTTCTTC.

The sample holds many counts of this clonotype. The V call is TRBV5-5, the J call TRBJ2-7, with 12 bases lining up with TRBD2. The germline gives CDR1 SGHKS, CDR2 YYEKEE (reference sequence). V gave up 3 bases and J gave up 2 bases; unmatched junction bases: 3. CDR3 length: 15 residues. CDR3 DNA: TGTGCCAGCAGCTACGGACTAGCGGGGACCTACGAGCAGTACTTC. Protein sequence: CASSYGLAGTYEQYF. Filled out from reference TRBV5-5 and TRBJ2-7, the complete variable domain reads DAGVTQSPTHLIKTRGQQVTLRCSPISGHKSVSWYQQVLGQGPQFIFQYYEKEERGRGNFPDRFSARQFPNYSSELNVNALLLGDSALYLCASSYGLAGTYEQYFGPGTRLTVT.

This clonotype was detected ten times or more. This chain links TRBV19 with TRBJ1-2; D ambiguous. This CDR3 has 14 residues. From germline, CDR1 is LNHDA and CDR2 SQIVND (reference sequence). V gave up 4 bases and J gave up 0 bases, with 9 bases separating them. CDR3 nucleotide sequence: TGTGCCAGTAGTACGACGGCAGCTAACTATGGCTACACCTTC. Translated: CASSTTAANYGYTF.

At least ten counts were recorded for this clonotype. This sequence joins TRBV3-1 and TRBJ2-2; D unresolved. This CDR3 has 11 residues. From germline, CDR1 is LGHDT and CDR2 YNNKEL (reference sequence). Between the trimmed V and J ends, which lost 7 bases and 3 bases, there was a span of 3 bases. CDR3 bases: TGTGCCAGCACCTACACCGGGGAGCTGTTTTTT. Translation gives CASTYTGELFF. Full variable domain (missing parts from reference TRBV3-1 and TRBJ2-2): DTAVSQTPKYLVTQMGNDKSIKCEQNLGHDTMYWYKQDSKKFLKIMFSYNNKELIINETVPNRFSPKSPDKAHLNLHINSLELGDSAVYFCASTYTGELFFGEGSRLTVL.

This clonotype has ten or more counts. This chain links TRBV5-1 with TRBJ1-6; D uncertain. The CDR3 is made up of 12 amino acids. Germline lookup yields CDR1 SGHRS and CDR2 YFSETQ. V lost 0 bases and J 10 bases, leaving 5 bases between the germline ends. The CDR3 DNA reads TGCGCCAGCAGCTTGGCCGACTCACCCCTCCACTTT. Translation gives CASSLADSPLHF.

This clonotype was observed a handful of times. The V and J genes are TRBV12-3 or TRBV12-4 and TRBJ2-1, with 11 bases matching TRBD2. This CDR3 has 14 amino acids. The V gene end was trimmed by 5 bases and the J gene end by 8 bases; junction bases not matched to a gene: 5. The CDR3 coding sequence is TGTGCCAGCAGTGATAGCGGGAGGGGTCATGAGCAGTTCTTC. Translated: CASSDSGRGHEQFF.

The chain couples TRBV9 to TRBJ2-5; 7 nucleotides line up with TRBD2. Germline-derived CDR1 and CDR2 are SGDLS and YYNGEE. The V segment lost 4 bases and the J segment 2 bases; nucleotides outside the gene matches: 8. The CDR3 has 15 amino acids. The CDR3 reads CASSPRASGQETQYF. The CDR3 DNA is TGTGCCAGCAGCCCCCGCGCTAGCGGACAAGAGACCCAGTACTTC.

This clonotype was counted many times. The chain has TRBV27 and TRBJ2-7; TRBD1 agrees at 8 bases. V shed 6 bases, J shed 6 bases, and the junction held 10 bases outside the gene matches. Germline CDR1 and CDR2: MNHEY and SMNVEV (reference sequence). This CDR3 region has 14 residues. The CDR3 nucleotides read TGTGCCAGCAGCCAGGCCGCCAGGGGGCGCGAGCAGTACTTC. Its protein product is CASSQAARGREQYF.

This clonotype was seen ten or more times. V is TRBV30 and J is TRBJ1-1; D ambiguous. There are 12 residues in the CDR3. Per the germline V gene, CDR1 is GTSNPN and CDR2 is SVGIG (reference sequence). The V and J ends lost 8 bases and 0 bases respectively, with 10 bases between them. The CDR3 is CATGVMNTEAFF. The CDR3, as DNA: TGTGCCACGGGAGTTATGAACACTGAAGCTTTCTTT.

This clonotype has ten or more counts. The chain combines TRBV7-9 with TRBJ2-7; 9 bases are shared with TRBD1. V shed 6 bases and J 6 bases; nucleotides not matched to a gene: 3. There are 12 residues in the CDR3. The germline CDR1 and CDR2 sequences are SEHNR and FQNEAQ (reference sequence). CDR3 nucleotide sequence: TGTGCCAGCAGTGGACAGGGGTCCGAGCAGTACTTC. It yields the protein CASSGQGSEQYF.

The rearrangement joins TRBV9 to TRBJ2-5; 13 bases line up with TRBD2. The V gene's germline CDR1 is SGDLS and CDR2 YYNGEE. V was clipped by 3 bases and J by 4 bases; unmatched bases: 12. The CDR3 runs 18 residues. DNA of the CDR3: TGTGCCAGCAGCGCCGAAACGCCGGGACTAGCGGGACGAGAGACCCAGTACTTC. Encoded protein: CASSAETPGLAGRETQYF.

The chain has TRBV14 and TRBJ2-1; maybe TRBD2 (5 bases). The length of the CDR3 is 18 residues. Germline V gene lookup returns CDR1 SGHDN and CDR2 FVKESK. V gave up 0 bases and J gave up 0 bases, with 15 bases separating them. This CDR3 is CASSQEEAGWSSYNEQFF. The CDR3, as DNA: TGTGCCAGCAGCCAAGAAGAGGCGGGCTGGAGCTCCTACAATGAGCAGTTCTTC.

The genes are TRBV5-1 and TRBJ2-3, with 16 bases lining up with TRBD2. V lost 4 bases and J lost 6; bases outside the gene matches: 14. The germline V gene has CDR1 SGHRS and CDR2 YFSETQ. The CDR3 totals 19 residues. The CDR3 is CASSPGRGTSGRVVDTQYF. The CDR3 nucleotides read TGCGCCAGCAGCCCAGGCCGAGGGACTAGCGGGAGGGTAGTCGATACGCAGTATTTT.

This clonotype has a count of ten or more. V gene TRBV12-5 combines with J gene TRBJ2-1, with 7 bases aligning to TRBD1. The V and J ends lost 1 base and 5 bases, in that order; junction bases with no gene match: 2. The CDR3 is made up of 14 amino acids. In germline, CDR1 is LGHNT, CDR2 FRNRAP. This CDR3 reads CASGLGGTDNEQFF. The CDR3 nucleotides read TGTGCTAGTGGTTTGGGGGGGACAGACAATGAGCAGTTCTTC.

This clonotype was seen many times. The chain couples TRBV9 to TRBJ2-7; 9 positions agree with TRBD2. With V trimmed by 1 base and J by 4 bases, 9 bases remained unmatched. CDR3 size: 16 residues. Germline V gene lookup returns CDR1 SGDLS and CDR2 YYNGEE. The CDR3 coding sequence is TGTGCCAGCAGCGTATACGGCGGGAGGGCCGTGTACGAGCAGTACTTC. Amino acids: CASSVYGGRAVYEQYF.

The sample holds many counts of this clonotype. The chain uses TRBV30 and TRBJ2-7; 13 bases are shared with TRBD2. The germline V gene has CDR1 GTSNPN and CDR2 SVGIG (reference sequence). V dropped 4 bases and J dropped 11; count of bases not matched to a gene: 8. This CDR3 has 13 amino acids. In DNA, the CDR3 is TGTGCCTGGAATAAGGGACTAGCGGGACTTGAGTACTTC. Its protein product is CAWNKGLAGLEYF.